This T cell receptor (beta chain) was recovered during a study of T-cell memory formation after mild COVID-19. Study details: Most TCR clusters belonged to a single donor. Study-wide points: The main location of contracting CD4+ clones was CM and EM, and that of contracting CD8+ clones was EMRA. A subset of responding clones appeared in pre-infection memory, suggesting cross-reactive memory joined.

This clonotype was observed a handful of times. Its matching antigen is unknown. This CDR3 has 17 amino acids. V was clipped by 7 bases and J by 2 bases, with 21 bases between them. Germline V lookup: CDR1 SGDLS, CDR2 YYNGEE. Constant-segment-primed 5'RACE gave TCR alpha and TCR beta cDNA libraries with sample barcodes and UMIs. TCRdb ran MiXCR on the 5' RACE reads and lists one entry per CDR3 protein. The sample includes 250,000 to 300,000 distinct CDR3 sequences, less than 9.5% of them seen just once. The material sequenced was PBMCs or a T cell subset sorted from them (not recorded which). This receptor was identified in a man aged 18 to 30 who had mild COVID-19 (a few samples of this study predate the infection). Cell type and time point are not known. The chain couples TRBV9 to TRBJ2-2; D may be TRBD2 (6 bases). The CDR3 reads CASGQGSRGGNTGELFF. Here the CDR3 DNA reads TGTGCCAGCGGTCAGGGATCACGGGGAGGAAACACCGGGGAGCTGTTTTTT. Based on the CDR3 plus reference TRBV9 and TRBJ2-2, the full variable domain is DSGVTQTPKHLITATGQRVTLRCSPRSGDLSVYWYQQSLDQGLQFLIQYYNGEERAKGNILERFSAQQFPDLHSELNLSSLELGDSALYFCASGQGSRGGNTGELFFGEGSRLTVL.